The rows below give T cell receptor beta chains drawn from one sample of a study of blood T cell repertoires in COVID-19. Profiling relied on immunoSEQ multiplex PCR, and the TCRdb table lists in-frame clones only, not all of them. The repertoire has more than 85,000 clones, approximately 86% of them found once; the top ten carry approximately 2.6%. Sequenced input: PBMCs or T cells enriched from blood (not recorded which). The source is a woman between 45 and 60 years old who had recovered from COVID-19. CDR3s include the opening cysteine and the closing phenylalanine or tryptophan. The order of the fields is clone size, J gene, D gene, V gene, CDR3 DNA, CDR3 protein. The D gene is left open where the match is weak. Clone size is stated in some rows and not others, as once, few, many or a class when expanded.

size: -
J: TRBJ2-7
D: TRBD1
V: TRBV9
DNA: TGTGCCAGCAGCGTGGGGGGACAGGGTGTTTACGAGCAGTACTTC
CDR3: CASSVGGQGVYEQYF

size: -
J: TRBJ1-2
D: -
V: TRBV9
DNA: TGTGCCAGCAGGAATCATGGGGGAGGTAATGTTAACTATGGCTACACCTTC
CDR3: CASRNHGGGNVNYGYTF

size: -
J: TRBJ1-4
D: -
V: TRBV12-3/TRBV12-4
DNA: TGTGCCAGCGGGTTGCGGACTAATGAAAAACTGTTTTTT
CDR3: CASGLRTNEKLFF

size: -
J: TRBJ2-5
D: -
V: TRBV7-9
DNA: TGTGCCAGCAGCTTAGTAAGTGGAGCGCAAGAGACCCAGTACTTC
CDR3: CASSLVSGAQETQYF

size: -
J: TRBJ2-7
D: TRBD1
V: TRBV5-1
DNA: TGCGCCAGCAGCAGGATTTACTCCGGGACAGGGGCCTACGAGCAGTACTTC
CDR3: CASSRIYSGTGAYEQYF

size: -
J: TRBJ1-5
D: TRBD1
V: TRBV19
DNA: TGTGCCAGTACCACGGGACAGGGTAATCAGCCCCAGCATTTT
CDR3: CASTTGQGNQPQHF

size: -
J: TRBJ1-5
D: -
V: TRBV30
DNA: TGTGCCTGGAGCAACCTGGCCGGCAGGATCAATCAGCCCCAGCATTTT
CDR3: CAWSNLAGRINQPQHF

size: -
J: TRBJ1-2
D: -
V: TRBV6-1
DNA: TGTGCCAGCAGTGAAGGGTCAGGCAGGGGACGGGGCTACACCTTC
CDR3: CASSEGSGRGRGYTF

size: -
J: TRBJ1-6
D: TRBD1
V: TRBV5-4
DNA: TGTGCCAGCAGCTTGTTTGGACAGGGGTATAATTCACCCCTCCACTTT
CDR3: CASSLFGQGYNSPLHF

size: -
J: TRBJ2-2
D: -
V: TRBV28
DNA: TGTGCCAGCAGGCCCACGCTTTCTAGCGGGGAGCTGTTTTTT
CDR3: CASRPTLSSGELFF

size: -
J: TRBJ2-2
D: -
V: TRBV6-1
DNA: TGTGCCAGCAGTGAAGCGCAGGGCAACACCGGGGAGCTGTTTTTT
CDR3: CASSEAQGNTGELFF

size: -
J: TRBJ1-5
D: TRBD1
V: TRBV19
DNA: TGTGCCAGTATCCCGCGGGCGGGACAGAATAGCAATCAGCCCCAGCATTTT
CDR3: CASIPRAGQNSNQPQHF

size: -
J: TRBJ2-2
D: -
V: TRBV14
DNA: TGTGCCAGCAGCCAACGTAACACCGGGGAGCTGTTTTTT
CDR3: CASSQRNTGELFF

size: few
J: TRBJ2-5
D: TRBD1
V: TRBV14
DNA: TGTGCCAGCGCCGAAGTGACAGGGACGTGGCAAGAGACCCAGTACTTC
CDR3: CASAEVTGTWQETQYF

size: -
J: TRBJ1-1
D: -
V: TRBV7-9
DNA: TGTGCCAGCAGCCGAGGACAGACAACAAGTATGGCGGCTTTCTTT
CDR3: CASSRGQTTSMAAFF

size: -
J: TRBJ2-3
D: -
V: TRBV9
DNA: TGTGCCAGCAGCGTAGGCGGATCTAGCACAGATACGCAGTATTTT
CDR3: CASSVGGSSTDTQYF

size: -
J: TRBJ2-5
D: TRBD2
V: TRBV9
DNA: TGTGCCAGCGGGGGTAGCGGGGAGACCCAGTACTTC
CDR3: CASGGSGETQYF

size: -
J: TRBJ1-3
D: TRBD1
V: TRBV5-1
DNA: TGCGCCAGCAGCCCGGGACAGGGGGCTTACACCATATATTTT
CDR3: CASSPGQGAYTIYF

size: -
J: TRBJ1-5
D: -
V: TRBV2
DNA: TGTGCCAGCATAGGCAGGGAAGGACAGCCCCAGCATTTT
CDR3: CASIGREGQPQHF

size: few
J: TRBJ2-3
D: TRBD2
V: TRBV29-1
DNA: TGCAGCGTTTTGACTAGCGGCACAGATACGCAGTATTTT
CDR3: CSVLTSGTDTQYF

size: -
J: TRBJ2-5
D: -
V: TRBV5-4
DNA: TGTGCCAGCAGCTTGGGGGCCGATTCCCCAGAGACCCAGTACTTC
CDR3: CASSLGADSPETQYF

size: few
J: TRBJ1-5
D: TRBD1
V: TRBV18
DNA: TGTGCCAGCTCACCTGACAGGGGGTATCAGCCCCAGCATTTT
CDR3: CASSPDRGYQPQHF

size: once
J: TRBJ2-6
D: -
V: TRBV9
DNA: TGTGCCAGCAGAGCTCCTGGGGCCAACGTCCTGACTTTC
CDR3: CASRAPGANVLTF

size: -
J: TRBJ2-1
D: TRBD2
V: TRBV3-1/TRBV3-2
DNA: TGTGCCAGCAGCTCTCCTAGCGGGGGGGATTACAATGAGCAGTTCTTC
CDR3: CASSSPSGGDYNEQFF

size: -
J: TRBJ1-1
D: TRBD1
V: TRBV7-9
DNA: TGTGCCAGCAGTCCGGGACAGATAGAAGCTTTCTTT
CDR3: CASSPGQIEAFF

size: -
J: TRBJ1-3
D: TRBD1
V: TRBV14
DNA: TGTGCCAGCAGCCAACTGGGACAGGGGGCTGGAAACACCATATATTTT
CDR3: CASSQLGQGAGNTIYF

size: -
J: TRBJ2-3
D: TRBD2
V: TRBV9
DNA: TGTGCCAGCAGCTCCCGGACTAGCGGGGGGGTAGATACGCAGTATTTT
CDR3: CASSSRTSGGVDTQYF

size: few
J: TRBJ1-2
D: -
V: TRBV10-3
DNA: TGTGCCACCAGCCCCGGACTTAACTATGGCTACACCTTC
CDR3: CATSPGLNYGYTF

size: -
J: TRBJ2-1
D: -
V: TRBV23-1
DNA: TGCGCCTTATATGAGCAGTTCTTC
CDR3: CALYEQFF

size: -
J: TRBJ1-3
D: -
V: TRBV19
DNA: TGTGCCAGTAGTACCTGGGGGCCTGCTGGAAACACCATATATTTT
CDR3: CASSTWGPAGNTIYF

size: -
J: TRBJ2-7
D: TRBD1
V: TRBV11-2
DNA: TGTGCCAGCAGCGGGGGACAGGGGTTCCACGAGCAGTACTTC
CDR3: CASSGGQGFHEQYF

size: -
J: TRBJ2-7
D: -
V: TRBV15
DNA: TGTGCCACCAGCAGAGATCTTGACAGGATCATCTACGAGCAGTACTTC
CDR3: CATSRDLDRIIYEQYF

size: -
J: TRBJ1-5
D: -
V: TRBV12-3/TRBV12-4
DNA: TGTGCCAGCAGTTTGGGTCGGAGACAGCCCCAGCATTTT
CDR3: CASSLGRRQPQHF

size: -
J: TRBJ2-4
D: -
V: TRBV30
DNA: TGTGCCTGGAGTACTACATCTATAGCCAAAAACATTCAGTACTTC
CDR3: CAWSTTSIAKNIQYF

size: -
J: TRBJ2-3
D: -
V: TRBV25-1
DNA: TGTGCCAGCCACAGTGCAGATACGCAGTATTTT
CDR3: CASHSADTQYF

size: few
J: TRBJ2-2
D: -
V: TRBV7-6
DNA: TGTGCCAGCAGCTTAGGAGCAGGAACCGGGGAGCTGTTTTTT
CDR3: CASSLGAGTGELFF

size: -
J: TRBJ1-2
D: TRBD1
V: TRBV5-1
DNA: TGCGCCAGCAGCTTGTCTCCCCCCGGACAGGGGGCAGGTGGCTACACCTTC
CDR3: CASSLSPPGQGAGGYTF

size: once
J: TRBJ1-1
D: -
V: TRBV7-3
DNA: TGTGCCAGCAGCACTGGTTACCTCATGAGGTCTGAAGCTTTCTTT
CDR3: CASSTGYLMRSEAFF

size: -
J: TRBJ2-7
D: -
V: TRBV10-1
DNA: TGCGCCAGCAGTGAGGGTCTCTCTCCCCGCGGGCAGTACTTC
CDR3: CASSEGLSPRGQYF

size: -
J: TRBJ2-7
D: -
V: TRBV18
DNA: TGTGCCAGCTCTCGGACCGGGGGCTACGAGCAGTACTTC
CDR3: CASSRTGGYEQYF

size: -
J: TRBJ2-2
D: TRBD2
V: TRBV13
DNA: TGTGCCAGCAGCGGTAGCGGGACGTTGACCGGGGAGCTGTTTTTT
CDR3: CASSGSGTLTGELFF

size: -
J: TRBJ1-2
D: -
V: TRBV5-1
DNA: TGCGCCAGCAGAGGAGGACTGGGCTACACCTTC
CDR3: CASRGGLGYTF

size: -
J: TRBJ1-1
D: -
V: TRBV7-3
DNA: TGTGCCAGCAGCTTAAAAGCGAGCACTGAAGCTTTCTTT
CDR3: CASSLKASTEAFF

size: -
J: TRBJ2-1
D: -
V: TRBV27
DNA: TGTGCCAGCAGTCTGGACAGAGACAATGAGCAGTTCTTC
CDR3: CASSLDRDNEQFF

size: -
J: TRBJ1-6
D: TRBD1
V: TRBV4-2
DNA: TGTGCCAGCAGCCAAAACACAGGGGGGGATAATTCACCCCTCCACTTT
CDR3: CASSQNTGGDNSPLHF

size: -
J: TRBJ1-2
D: -
V: TRBV4-1
DNA: TGCGCCAGCAGCCAAGATGGCCTCGGGGATAGGAGCTACACCTTC
CDR3: CASSQDGLGDRSYTF

size: -
J: TRBJ2-3
D: -
V: TRBV13
DNA: TGTGCCAGCAGCCGGTGGACTACTAGCACAGATACGCAGTATTTT
CDR3: CASSRWTTSTDTQYF

size: -
J: TRBJ2-1
D: -
V: TRBV27
DNA: TGTGCCAGCAGTACCCTTACCCCTGCGAAGGAGCAGTTCTTC
CDR3: CASSTLTPAKEQFF

size: -
J: TRBJ1-2
D: TRBD1
V: TRBV14
DNA: TGTGCCAGCAGCCATGGTGGCAGGGGGGATTATGGCTACACCTTC
CDR3: CASSHGGRGDYGYTF

size: -
J: TRBJ2-3
D: -
V: TRBV5-1
DNA: TGCGCCAGCAGCTTGCCCCAGGGGAGCACAGATACGCAGTATTTT
CDR3: CASSLPQGSTDTQYF

size: many
J: TRBJ2-7
D: TRBD2
V: TRBV6-5
DNA: TGTGCCAGCATGCTTAACCCACTAGCGGGCCCGGTGCAGTACTTC
CDR3: CASMLNPLAGPVQYF

size: -
J: TRBJ2-3
D: -
V: TRBV5-1
DNA: TGCGCCAGCAGCCTGGGACAAAGCACAGATACGCAGTATTTT
CDR3: CASSLGQSTDTQYF

size: -
J: TRBJ1-2
D: -
V: TRBV2
DNA: TGTGCCAGCAGTCCTACGACAGTCCTCTATGGCTACACCTTC
CDR3: CASSPTTVLYGYTF

size: -
J: TRBJ1-2
D: TRBD1
V: TRBV14
DNA: TGTGCCAGCACCCCACAGGGGGTCGCCTATGGCTACACCTTC
CDR3: CASTPQGVAYGYTF

size: -
J: TRBJ1-2
D: -
V: TRBV30
DNA: TGTGCCTGGAGGAAGGGGTTCCAGAGAAACTATGGCTACACCTTC
CDR3: CAWRKGFQRNYGYTF

size: once
J: TRBJ1-5
D: -
V: TRBV12-3/TRBV12-4
DNA: TGTGCCAGCAGCCTCAACAGGTGGCCCCAGCATTTT
CDR3: CASSLNRWPQHF

size: -
J: TRBJ1-5
D: -
V: TRBV19
DNA: TGTGCCAGTAGTCGTCGAGGTTCGGGCAATCAGCCCCAGCATTTT
CDR3: CASSRRGSGNQPQHF